Each of the 22 T cell receptor beta chains below was sequenced from the same sample in a study of cytomegalovirus exposure and HLA in healthy donors. This PCR relied on a set of 60 Vbeta primers and 13 Jbeta primers. Assay: immunoSEQ multiplex PCR; the TCRdb copy retains only in-frame clones and omits some. This repertoire shows 95,000 to 150,000 clones, more than 65% found once; its top ten account for approximately 13%. Material for sequencing was PBMCs. These receptors were collected from a woman aged 55-70 years in good health and CMV-seropositive.

The chain is built from TRBV14 and TRBJ2-1; no clear D gene. V gave up 3 bases and J gave up 3 bases, with 6 bases separating them. This CDR3 comprises 13 residues. CDR1 is SGHDN, CDR2 FVKESK, per germline. The CDR3 spells CASSQEFYNEQFF. CDR3 DNA sequence: TGTGCCAGCAGCCAGGAGTTCTACAATGAGCAGTTCTTC.

The CDR3: CASRSFGQGYEQYF. DNA of the CDR3: TGTGCCAGCAGATCTTTTGGACAGGGGTACGAGCAGTACTTC. The chain has TRBV5-6 and TRBJ2-7; 9 bases map to TRBD1. Trimming took 5 bases from V and 4 from J; bases not matched to a gene: 7. This CDR3 has 14 residues. CDR1 and CDR2 from the germline V gene are SGHDT and YYEEEE.

V gene TRBV5-4 combines with J gene TRBJ1-4; D perhaps matches TRBD1 (5 bases). The V end was cut by 4 bases, the J end by 0 bases, with 16 bases between. The germline V gene encodes CDR1 SGHNT and CDR2 YYREEE (reference sequence). The CDR3 runs 17 residues. Written as DNA, the CDR3 is TGTGCCAGCAGCCGGGAGGTGGAGGGGTCAACTAATGAAAAACTGTTTTTT. It codes for CASSREVEGSTNEKLFF.

This chain links TRBV7-8 with TRBJ2-1; TRBD2 agrees at 8 bases. Germline-derived CDR1 and CDR2 are SGHVS and FQNEAQ. Germline trimming cut 10 bases from V and 9 bases from J; bases unmatched to any gene: 2. The CDR3 has 10 residues. This CDR3 is CATGGGEQFF. The CDR3 DNA is TGTGCCACCGGGGGGGGTGAGCAGTTCTTC.

This sequence joins TRBV6-5 and TRBJ2-5; TRBD2 might be the D (6 bases). The germline V and J ends were trimmed by 3 bases and 2 bases, with 13 bases remaining between them. CDR3 length equals 15 residues. Germline-derived CDR1 and CDR2 are MNHEY and SVGAGI. CDR3 sequence reads: CASSYLAGKQETQYF. CDR3 DNA sequence: TGTGCCAGCAGTTATTTGGCGGGGAAACAAGAGACCCAGTACTTC.

This sequence joins TRBV14 and TRBJ2-5; 10 nucleotides agree with TRBD2. This CDR3 region has 19 residues. The junction had 11 bases not matched to a gene; V was cut back by 0 bases and J by 1 base. CDR1 SGHDN and CDR2 FVKESK come from the germline V gene. As DNA, the CDR3 is TGTGCCAGCAGCCAAGAATATACTTCTAGCGGGAGTCTCCAAGAGACCCAGTACTTC. This codes for CASSQEYTSSGSLQETQYF. Combining the CDR3 with reference TRBV14 and TRBJ2-5 gives the whole variable domain EAGVTQFPSHSVIEKGQTVTLRCDPISGHDNLYWYRRVMGKEIKFLLHFVKESKQDESGMPNNRFLAERTGGTYSTLKVQPAELEDSGVYFCASSQEYTSSGSLQETQYFGPGTRLLVL.

V is TRBV4-2 and J is TRBJ2-3; D is unclear. The CDR3 extends over 13 amino acids. The germline gives CDR1 LGHNA, CDR2 YNFKEQ. With 0 bases removed from V and 4 bases from J, the gap between germline ends came to 5 bases. In DNA form, the CDR3 reads TGTGCCAGCAGCCAAGACTCGGCAGATACGCAGTATTTT. Its protein is CASSQDSADTQYF.

The CDR3 DNA reads TGTGCCAGCAGCATTAGCTCCGGGACTAGGGTAGATACGCAGTATTTT. Encoded protein: CASSISSGTRVDTQYF. The chain uses TRBV7-6 and TRBJ2-3; 8 bases match TRBD2. Germline lookup yields CDR1 SGHVS and CDR2 FNYEAQ. The CDR3 length is 16 residues. J gave up 5 bases and V 5 bases, and 12 bases lay outside the gene matches.

The chain has TRBV5-4 and TRBJ2-7; D gene unclear. This CDR3 is 13 amino acids long. V was trimmed by 0 bases and J by 3 bases, leaving 7 bases between them. The germline V gene has CDR1 SGHNT and CDR2 YYREEE (reference sequence). CDR3 residues: CASSLDASYEQYF. CDR3 DNA: TGTGCCAGCAGCTTGGATGCCAGCTACGAGCAGTACTTC.

The rearrangement uses TRBV7-9 and TRBJ2-7; 8 bases match TRBD1. J gave up 2 bases and V 7 bases, and 7 bases lay outside the gene matches. Looked up from germline, CDR1 is SEHNR and CDR2 is FQNEAQ (reference sequence). The CDR3 runs 14 residues. This CDR3 reads CASTTGQGAYEQYF. The DNA of the CDR3 is TGTGCCAGCACCACCGGACAGGGAGCCTACGAGCAGTACTTC.

The V gene is TRBV18, the J gene TRBJ1-1; 10 nucleotides line up with TRBD1. CDR1 and CDR2 (germline): KGHSH, LQKENI. This CDR3 has 16 residues. The ends lost 0 bases at V and 7 bases at J; junction bases unmatched: 8. CDR3 in amino acids: CASSPPIGTGVDEAFF. The CDR3 DNA reads TGTGCCAGCTCACCACCAATAGGGACAGGGGTGGATGAAGCTTTCTTT.

This chain connects TRBV4-1 to TRBJ2-2; 10 positions match TRBD2. The CDR3 sequence is 19 residues long. The V and J ends lost 4 bases and 7 bases, in that order; junction bases with no gene match: 18. The germline V gene has CDR1 MGHRA and CDR2 YSYEKL. The CDR3 coding sequence is TGCGCCAGCAGCCTGCGAGCTCTCCCCGGGACTAGCGAGCACGGGGAGCTGTTTTTT. Translated: CASSLRALPGTSEHGELFF.

The table lists this clone with a count of one. The gene calls are TRBV30 and TRBJ2-7, with D tentatively TRBD2 (6 bases). The V and J ends lost 1 base and 3 bases respectively, with 19 bases between them. The CDR3 totals 16 residues. Per the germline V gene, CDR1 is GTSNPN and CDR2 is SVGIG (reference sequence). The CDR3 DNA is TGTGCCTGGAGTGATTATAGGCAGGAGGGGAGCTACGAGCAGTACTTC. It encodes CAWSDYRQEGSYEQYF.

This clone was counted only a few times. The chain joins TRBV19 to TRBJ1-1; 10 bases fit TRBD1. J was trimmed by 3 bases and V by 10 bases; bases with no gene match: 11. Germline loops: CDR1 LNHDA, CDR2 SQIVND (reference sequence). This CDR3 region has 15 residues. The CDR3 loop is CATRPGTGVHTEAFF. The CDR3 DNA sequence: TGTGCCACAAGACCCGGGACAGGGGTGCACACTGAAGCTTTCTTT.

This chain links TRBV6-5 with TRBJ2-1; TRBD1 matches at 10 bases. CDR1 and CDR2 (germline): MNHEY, SVGAGI. The CDR3 is made up of 15 amino acids. Trimming took 7 bases from V and 9 from J; bases not matched to a gene: 12. The CDR3 DNA follows: TGTGCCAGCAAGGCGACAGGGGGCTTGCGCGGTGAGCAGTTCTTC. It yields the protein CASKATGGLRGEQFF.

V usage is TRBV2 and J usage is TRBJ2-2; D is uncertain. With 4 bases removed from V and 5 bases from J, the gap between germline ends came to 8 bases. There are 13 residues in the CDR3. Per germline, CDR1 SNHLY and CDR2 FYNNEI. CDR3 region: CASSGLGTGELFF. The CDR3, as DNA: TGTGCCAGCAGTGGGCTAGGTACCGGGGAGCTGTTTTTT.

The chain carries TRBV21-1 and TRBJ2-5; the table names TRBD2, a call not compared with the DNA. TRBV21-1 is reported as a pseudogene. This CDR3 contains 14 residues. Here the CDR3 DNA reads TGTGCCAGCAGCATAACTAGGTTAACGGAGACCCAGTACTTC. It is translated as CASSITRLTETQYF.

The chain recombines TRBV4-2 with TRBJ2-3; 9 bases match TRBD2. Per the germline V gene, CDR1 is LGHNA and CDR2 is YNFKEQ. Trimming took 3 bases from V and 2 from J; bases not matched to a gene: 12. The CDR3 extends over 18 amino acids. The CDR3 region is CASSQLPRIAGDTDTQYF. In DNA form, the CDR3 reads TGTGCCAGCAGCCAGCTCCCGCGAATAGCGGGAGACACAGATACGCAGTATTTT.

V and J are TRBV30 and TRBJ1-2; D is undetermined. The V gene lost 0 bases and the J gene lost 6 bases, with 11 bases spanning the gap. The length of the CDR3 is 13 residues. Germline values: CDR1 GTSNPN, CDR2 SVGIG (reference sequence). CDR3 sequence: CAWSVDYADGYTF. Here the CDR3 DNA reads TGTGCCTGGAGTGTGGACTACGCGGATGGCTACACCTTC.

The J gene is TRBJ2-5, the V gene TRBV6-5; 9 bases agree with TRBD1. CDR1 is MNHEY, CDR2 SVGAGI, per germline. J gave up 10 bases and V 2 bases, and 11 bases lay outside the gene matches. This CDR3 region has 15 residues. CDR3 DNA sequence: TGTGCCAGCAGTTACGCACGGACAGGGGTTGAGGACCAGTACTTC. It encodes CASSYARTGVEDQYF.

This clone was recorded a few times. A junction boundary mismatches the germline segment, possibly from a read error. This chain joins TRBV15 and TRBJ2-7, with 14 bases aligning to TRBD2. The length of the CDR3 is 13 residues. Per the germline V gene, CDR1 is LNHNV and CDR2 is YYDKDF (reference sequence). The CDR3 DNA reads as TGTGCCACCAGCAGGGGACTAGCGGGAGCCCTCAACTTC. This encodes CATSRGLAGALNF.

V gene TRBV9 combines with J gene TRBJ1-2; 7 positions agree with TRBD1. With V trimmed by 0 bases and J by 7 bases, 15 bases remained unmatched. CDR1 is SGDLS, CDR2 YYNGEE, per germline. CDR3 length: 17 residues. The CDR3 DNA reads TGTGCCAGCAGCGTAGGCCCCCCGCTGACAGGGAACGGTGGCTACACCTTC. Protein sequence: CASSVGPPLTGNGGYTF. Filled out from reference TRBV9 and TRBJ1-2, the complete variable domain reads DSGVTQTPKHLITATGQRVTLRCSPRSGDLSVYWYQQSLDQGLQFLIQYYNGEERAKGNILERFSAQQFPDLHSELNLSSLELGDSALYFCASSVGPPLTGNGGYTFGSGTRLTVV.